This passage covers 16 T cell receptor beta chains from one sample sequenced in a study of T cell changes during pregnancy in multiple sclerosis. Here immunoSEQ multiplex PCR was the method, and the copy in TCRdb shows in-frame clones only, minus some. The repertoire consists of 90,000 to 100,000 clones, with under 95% occurring once and the leading ten covering roughly 2%. The sample in question was peripheral blood, obtained after pregnancy. These TCRs come from a female donor in good health, enrolled as a control in a pregnancy study.

The J gene is TRBJ2-5, the V gene TRBV28; 10 bases align to TRBD2. The CDR3 runs 14 residues. Unmatched junction bases numbered 1, after V lost 5 bases and J lost 1 base. Germline V gene data show CDR1 as MDHEN and CDR2 as SYDVKM. The CDR3 spells CASSRLAGQETQYF. The DNA of the CDR3 is TGTGCCAGCAGTCGACTAGCGGGCCAAGAGACCCAGTACTTC. Full variable domain (rest looked up from reference TRBV28 and TRBJ2-5): DVKVTQSSRYLVKRTGEKVFLECVQDMDHENMFWYRQDPGLGLRLIYFSYDVKMKEKGDIPEGYSVSREKKERFSLILESASTNQTSMYLCASSRLAGQETQYFGPGTRLLVL.

V gene TRBV7-3 combines with J gene TRBJ2-3; the match to TRBD1 covers 7 bases. The CDR3 contains 19 residues. Germline loops: CDR1 SGHTA, CDR2 FQGTGA. Losses at the gene ends were 3 bases for V and 4 bases for J; bases not matched to a gene: 19. The DNA of the CDR3 is TGTGCCAGCAGCTTTCCGGGACAGCTCTCAAGGGGAAGCCCAGATACGCAGTATTTT. Translating gives CASSFPGQLSRGSPDTQYF.

The V call is TRBV7-9, the J call TRBJ1-3; 10 bases align to TRBD1. The CDR3 is made up of 18 amino acids. V trimming: 1 base; J trimming: 3 bases; junction bases outside the gene matches: 9. CDR1 SEHNR and CDR2 FQNEAQ come from the germline V gene (reference sequence). The CDR3, as DNA: TGTGCCAGCAGCTTAGATCCGGGACAGGGGAGACGTGGAAACACCATATATTTT. The encoded protein is CASSLDPGQGRRGNTIYF.

This chain connects TRBV11-3 to TRBJ2-3; possible D gene TRBD2, 6 bases. The V end was cut by 5 bases, the J end by 2 bases, with 8 bases between. Per germline, CDR1 SGHNT and CDR2 YENEEA. The CDR3 is made up of 13 amino acids. For the CDR3, the DNA is TGTGCCAGCAGCCCGGGGGACACAGATACGCAGTATTTT. It encodes CASSPGDTDTQYF.

V and J are TRBV5-4 and TRBJ1-2; unclear D gene. V shed 3 bases and J shed 1 base, with 10 bases lying between them. Germline V gene lookup returns CDR1 SGHNT and CDR2 YYREEE (reference sequence). There are 14 residues in the CDR3. The CDR3 bases are TGTGCCAGCAGCTACAGTAATATTAACTATGGCTACACCTTC. Amino acids: CASSYSNINYGYTF.

The chain links TRBV7-8 to TRBJ2-7; a possible D gene is TRBD2 (6 bases). Germline-derived CDR1 and CDR2 are SGHVS and FQNEAQ. V gave up 0 bases and J gave up 3 bases, with 12 bases separating them. The CDR3 totals 15 residues. The CDR3 region is CASSLAPAGSYEQYF. In DNA, the CDR3 is TGTGCCAGCAGCTTAGCGCCGGCCGGGAGCTACGAGCAGTACTTC.

The chain recombines TRBV7-9 with TRBJ2-7; the D gene is possibly TRBD2 (5 bases). The CDR3 totals 15 residues. Germline CDR1 and CDR2: SEHNR and FQNEAQ (reference sequence). Trimming pared 5 bases from V and 2 bases from J, leaving 16 bases between. The CDR3 region is CASSPEAVQPYEQYF. The CDR3 coding sequence is TGTGCCAGCAGCCCCGAAGCGGTCCAACCCTACGAGCAGTACTTC.

V gene TRBV14 combines with J gene TRBJ1-2; the D gene is possibly TRBD1 (6 bases). V lost 1 base and J 7 bases, leaving 16 bases between the germline ends. The CDR3 loop spans 15 amino acids. Germline lookup yields CDR1 SGHDN and CDR2 FVKESK. The CDR3 DNA reads TGTGCCAGCAGCCAAGTAAGGGAGGGGGGGGTTGGCTACACCTTC. Translating it yields CASSQVREGGVGYTF.

The chain joins TRBV7-9 to TRBJ1-5, with D possibly matching TRBD1 (6 bases). The CDR3 has 14 residues. Germline V gene sequence: CDR1 SEHNR, CDR2 FQNEAQ (reference sequence). Trimming removed 5 bases at V and 7 bases at J, with 15 bases between. CDR3 bases: TGTGCCAGCAGCCCCGGGGGGGCAAGGCAGCCCCAGCATTTT. It codes for CASSPGGARQPQHF.

The chain couples TRBV19 to TRBJ2-6, with a weak D call TRBD1 (5 bases). CDR3 length: 17 residues. The V and J ends lost 1 base and 3 bases respectively, with 13 bases between them. Germline lookup yields CDR1 LNHDA and CDR2 SQIVND (reference sequence). The CDR3 DNA reads as TGTGCCAGTAGTATAGGGGGCAGGGCGTTTGGGGCCAACGTCCTGACTTTC. As protein: CASSIGGRAFGANVLTF.

The CDR3 DNA sequence: TGTGCCAGCTCCCAAGGACAGAGTATGAACACTGAAGCTTTCTTT. As protein: CASSQGQSMNTEAFF. This chain connects TRBV18 to TRBJ1-1, with a weak D call TRBD1 (6 bases). This CDR3 spans 15 amino acids. Germline lookup yields CDR1 KGHSH and CDR2 LQKENI. V shed 6 bases and J shed 0 bases, with 14 bases lying between them.

The genes are TRBV29-1 and TRBJ1-2; a weak D match, TRBD1 (6 bases). This CDR3 has 14 residues. V lost 7 bases to trimming and J lost 4 bases, with 19 bases between them. Germline values: CDR1 SQVTM, CDR2 ANQGSEA. Here the CDR3 reads CSAGGGGRGYGYTF. CDR3 nucleotide sequence: TGCAGCGCTGGCGGGGGGGGCCGGGGCTATGGCTACACCTTC. The variable domain in full, completed from reference TRBV29-1 and TRBJ1-2, reads SAVISQKPSRDICQRGTSLTIQCQVDSQVTMMFWYRQQPGQSLTLIATANQGSEATYESGFVIDKFPISRPNLTFSTLTVSNMSPEDSSIYLCSAGGGGRGYGYTFGSGTRLTVV.

The rearrangement links TRBV28 to TRBJ2-6; 8 bases fit TRBD1. The CDR3 is made up of 17 amino acids. After removal of 3 bases from V and 3 bases from J, the junction contained 7 bases not matched to a gene. Germline CDR1 and CDR2: MDHEN and SYDVKM. The CDR3 loop reads CASSFGDRGGGANVLTF. CDR3 nucleotides: TGTGCCAGCAGTTTTGGAGACAGGGGTGGTGGGGCCAACGTCCTGACTTTC.

J is TRBJ2-7 and V is TRBV6-5, with D perhaps TRBD2 (5 bases). Trimming shortened V by 8 bases and J by 9 bases, and 20 bases separated the two germline ends. CDR1 is MNHEY and CDR2 is SVGAGI in the germline V gene. The CDR3 extends over 13 amino acids. DNA for the CDR3: TGTGCCAGCGGATGGACGGGAACAAAGGCGCAGTACTTC. Translation gives CASGWTGTKAQYF.

The rearrangement joins TRBV7-6 to TRBJ1-4; 8 nucleotides agree with TRBD1. The CDR3 loop spans 13 amino acids. Trimming at V came to 5 bases and at J to 8 bases, leaving 4 bases not matched to a gene. CDR1 is SGHVS and CDR2 is FNYEAQ in the germline V gene. CDR3 amino acids: CASSIRGREKLFF. The CDR3 region has the DNA TGTGCCAGCAGCATCAGGGGGCGGGAAAAACTGTTTTTT.

This clone was picked up a small number of times. V and J are TRBV28 and TRBJ1-6, with D hard to call. Trimming took 10 bases from V and 7 from J, leaving 14 bases between them. Germline V gene sequence: CDR1 MDHEN, CDR2 SYDVKM. The CDR3 extends over 13 amino acids. In DNA, the CDR3 is TGTGCCATCGGGGAGTCGGTAAATTCACCCCTCCACTTT. Its translation: CAIGESVNSPLHF.